Below are 5 T cell receptor beta chains sequenced from a single sample in a study of CD8+ T cells in alopecia areata (dated by TCRdb to the late 2010s). Read against the paper, the sample's time point label means: baseline before oral tofacitinib. The method was the immunoSEQ multiplex PCR assay. To provide template for TCR sequencing, every sample had RNA extracted and reverse transcribed into cDNA. This is the immuneACCESS table as TCRdb keeps it, with only in-frame sequences that have V and J called. A part of the clones is gone; compared with another copy, unresolved V genes explain less than half, and the rest is unexplained. Here the sample has more than 150,000 clones; 50% to 70% occur a single time. Roughly 14% of the sample belongs to the ten largest clones. The specimen comprised CD4+ T cells sorted from blood, sampled at week 0. Receptor source: a human donor with alopecia areata.

This clone was counted only a few times. The rearrangement joins TRBV6-1 to TRBJ1-5, with TRBD1 identical over 8 bases. The CDR3 has 17 residues. Trimming took 4 bases from V and 2 from J; bases not matched to a gene: 10. Germline V gene data show CDR1 as MNHNS and CDR2 as SASEGT. The CDR3 coding sequence is TGTGCCAGCAGTGCCTACAGGGGGAGGTATGGCAATCAGCCCCAGCATTTT. Its protein product is CASSAYRGRYGNQPQHF.

V usage is TRBV29-1 and J usage is TRBJ2-7; the D gene is possibly TRBD1 (6 bases). The CDR3 loop spans 12 amino acids. The ends were cut back, 5 bases at V and 10 bases at J, with 18 bases in the middle. CDR1 SQVTM and CDR2 ANQGSEA come from the germline V gene. CDR3 DNA: TGCAGCGTTTCTCCGGGACAAGGGTCTCAGTACTTC. The encoded protein is CSVSPGQGSQYF.

Here the CDR3 DNA reads TGCGCCAGCAGCTCAGAGACAGGGTCCCATGGCTACACCTTC. Translating gives CASSSETGSHGYTF. The V call is TRBV5-1, the J call TRBJ1-2, with 7 bases fitting TRBD1. V gave up 3 bases and J gave up 6 bases; unmatched junction bases: 8. The CDR3 contains 14 residues. In germline, CDR1 is SGHRS, CDR2 YFSETQ.

V gene TRBV29-1 combines with J gene TRBJ2-1, with 8 bases identical to TRBD1. The CDR3 length is 12 residues. Germline CDR1 is SQVTM and CDR2 is ANQGSEA. The trim removed 6 bases at V and 2 bases at J, leaving 0 bases unmatched. CDR3 loop: CSVTGAYNEQFF. CDR3 nucleotide sequence: TGCAGCGTGACAGGGGCCTACAATGAGCAGTTCTTC.

The chain has TRBV7-9 and TRBJ2-3; perhaps TRBD1 as D (6 bases). With 3 bases removed from V and 5 bases from J, the gap between germline ends came to 12 bases. The CDR3 contains 14 residues. Germline-derived CDR1 and CDR2 are SEHNR and FQNEAQ (reference sequence). CDR3 region: CASSFTGQIDTQYF. CDR3 nucleotide sequence: TGTGCCAGCAGCTTTACAGGGCAAATAGATACGCAGTATTTT.